Given below is one T cell receptor (beta chain) in context. The antigen remains unidentified. The entry originates in a study of a mutant IDH1 vaccine in newly diagnosed glioma. Time point noted: week 47, end of study. Each vaccine dose was 300 ug of mutant IDH1 20-mer peptide, with topical imiquimod. Germline V gene data show CDR1 as SGHAT and CDR2 as FQNNGV. The CDR3 is 15 amino acids. V lost 2 bases to trimming and J lost 5 bases; unmatched junction nucleotides: 5. Measured with immunoSEQ multiplex PCR; TCRdb has only the in-frame clones, and not every one. Counted here are almost 95,000 clones, just under 90% occurring once; the ten biggest clones make up roughly 0.78%.

The source material was PBMCs, sampled from a glioma patient whose treatment included an IDH1 peptide vaccine. This rearrangement joins TRBV11-2 to TRBJ2-1; 8 nucleotides match TRBD1. This TCR came from a woman aged 45-60 years with glioma. The CDR3, as DNA: TGTGCCAGCAGCTTACCGGGACAGGAAGACAATGAGCAGTTCTTC. Its translation is CASSLPGQEDNEQFF. The variable domain in full, with the rest retrieved from reference TRBV11-2 and TRBJ2-1, is EAGVAQSPRYKIIEKRQSVAFWCNPISGHATLYWYQQILGQGPKLLIQFQNNGVVDDSQLPKDRFSAERLKGVDSTLKIQPAKLEDSAVYLCASSLPGQEDNEQFFGPGTRLTVL.